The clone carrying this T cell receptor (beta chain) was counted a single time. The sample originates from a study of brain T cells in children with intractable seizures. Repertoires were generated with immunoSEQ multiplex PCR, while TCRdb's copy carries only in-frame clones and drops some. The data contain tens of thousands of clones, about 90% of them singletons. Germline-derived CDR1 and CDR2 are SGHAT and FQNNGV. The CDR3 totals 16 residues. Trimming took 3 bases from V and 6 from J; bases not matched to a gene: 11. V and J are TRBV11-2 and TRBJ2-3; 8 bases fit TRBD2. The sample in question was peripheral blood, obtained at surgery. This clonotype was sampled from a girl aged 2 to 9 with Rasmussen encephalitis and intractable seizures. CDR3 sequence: CASSFPTSGGSDTQYF. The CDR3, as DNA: TGTGCCAGCAGCTTCCCCACTTCGGGAGGGAGTGATACGCAGTATTTT.